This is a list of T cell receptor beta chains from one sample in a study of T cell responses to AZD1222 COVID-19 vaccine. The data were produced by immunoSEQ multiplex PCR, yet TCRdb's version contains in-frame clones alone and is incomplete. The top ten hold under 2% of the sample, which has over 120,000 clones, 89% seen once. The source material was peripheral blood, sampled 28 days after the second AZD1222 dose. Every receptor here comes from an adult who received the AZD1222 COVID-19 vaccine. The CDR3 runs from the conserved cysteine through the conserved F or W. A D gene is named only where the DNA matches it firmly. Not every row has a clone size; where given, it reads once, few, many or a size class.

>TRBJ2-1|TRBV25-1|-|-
CASKTTAALFNEQFF
TGTGCCAGCAAGACGACAGCTGCTCTTTTCAATGAGCAGTTCTTC
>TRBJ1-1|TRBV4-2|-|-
CASSQETWTGGNTEAFF
TGTGCCAGCAGCCAAGAGACGTGGACCGGGGGGAACACTGAAGCTTTCTTT
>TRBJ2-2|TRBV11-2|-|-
CASSLQGRRNTGELFF
TGTGCCAGCAGCTTACAGGGACGCCGGAACACCGGGGAGCTGTTTTTT
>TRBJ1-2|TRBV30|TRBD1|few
CAWSDSGTVGYTF
TGTGCCTGGAGTGATAGCGGGACAGTTGGCTACACCTTC
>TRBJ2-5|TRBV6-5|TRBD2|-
CASSGLGMETQYF
TGTGCCAGCAGCGGACTAGGGATGGAGACCCAGTACTTC
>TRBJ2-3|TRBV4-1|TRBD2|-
CASSQVLAGVPKRDTQYF
TGCGCCAGCAGCCAGGTATTAGCGGGAGTCCCCAAAAGGGATACGCAGTATTTT
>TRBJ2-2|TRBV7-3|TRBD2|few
CASSLSGLAPGELFF
TGTGCCAGCAGCTTATCGGGACTAGCCCCCGGGGAGCTGTTTTTT
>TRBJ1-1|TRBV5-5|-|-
CASSLRFRVIEAFF
TGTGCCAGCAGCTTGAGGTTCCGGGTCATCGAAGCTTTCTTT
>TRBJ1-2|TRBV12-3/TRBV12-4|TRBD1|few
CASSFLGQDSSYF
TGTGCCAGCAGTTTTCTGGGACAGGACTCCTCTTACTTC
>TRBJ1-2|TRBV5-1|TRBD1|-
CASSLQGEDNYGYTF
TGCGCCAGCAGCTTGCAGGGGGAAGACAACTATGGCTACACCTTC
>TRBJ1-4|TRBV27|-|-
CASGRPGPLFEKLFF
TGTGCCAGCGGCCGTCCGGGACCCCTATTTGAAAAACTGTTTTTT
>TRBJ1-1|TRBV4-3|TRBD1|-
CASSQVTGMNTEAFF
TGCGCCAGCAGCCAAGTGACAGGGATGAACACTGAAGCTTTCTTT
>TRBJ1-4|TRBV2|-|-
CASRFFGPYNEKLFF
TGTGCCAGCAGGTTCTTCGGACCCTATAATGAAAAACTGTTTTTT
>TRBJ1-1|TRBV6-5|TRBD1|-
CASTGRGRTEAFF
TGTGCCAGCACGGGCAGGGGGAGGACTGAAGCTTTCTTT
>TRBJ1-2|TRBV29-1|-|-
CSVEGGYGYTF
TGCAGCGTTGAGGGCGGATATGGCTACACCTTC
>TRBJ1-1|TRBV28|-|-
CASSFRQGNTEAFF
TGTGCCAGCAGTTTCCGGCAGGGAAACACTGAAGCTTTCTTT
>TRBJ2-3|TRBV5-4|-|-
CASSLQPQAVSTDTQYF
TGTGCCAGCAGCTTACAACCCCAGGCTGTAAGTACAGATACGCAGTATTTT
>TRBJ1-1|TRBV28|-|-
CASSFFGRPNTEAFF
TGTGCCAGCAGTTTTTTCGGACGCCCGAACACTGAAGCTTTCTTT
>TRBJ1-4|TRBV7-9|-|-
CASSLLGTTNMGEKLFF
TGTGCCAGCAGCTTATTGGGGACAACCAACATGGGAGAAAAACTGTTTTTT
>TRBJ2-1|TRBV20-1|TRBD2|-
CSASGREGSTREQFF
TGCAGTGCTAGTGGGCGGGAGGGTTCTACAAGGGAGCAGTTCTTC
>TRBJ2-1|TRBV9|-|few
CASSGGSPSYNEQFF
TGTGCCAGCAGCGGGGGCTCACCCTCCTACAATGAGCAGTTCTTC
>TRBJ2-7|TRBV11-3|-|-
CASSPSTGRGSYEQYF
TGTGCCAGCAGCCCCTCCACCGGGAGAGGCTCCTACGAGCAGTACTTC
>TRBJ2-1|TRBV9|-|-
CASSHHRTGDNEQFF
TGTGCCAGCAGCCACCACAGGACGGGAGACAATGAGCAGTTCTTC
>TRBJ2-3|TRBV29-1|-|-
CSVGSGRSTDTQYF
TGCAGCGTTGGTTCCGGGCGCAGCACAGATACGCAGTATTTT